Presented here are 21 T cell receptor beta chains from one specimen sequenced in a study of glioma-infiltrating T cells after dendritic cell vaccination. Here immunoSEQ multiplex PCR was the method, and the copy in TCRdb shows in-frame clones only, minus some. The profile shows about 110,000 clones, 85% to 90% of them singletons. Indicated time point: after dendritic cell vaccination, including at tumor progression/relapse. The sequenced sample was blood, obtained after dendritic cell vaccination. The receptors stem from a human donor with glioblastoma.

The genes are TRBV5-5 and TRBJ1-2; the D gene is possibly TRBD1 (6 bases). V was cut by 2 bases and J by 5 bases, with 7 bases left in between. The CDR3 consists of 12 residues. Germline-derived CDR1 and CDR2 are SGHKS and YYEKEE (reference sequence). CDR3 bases: TGTGCCAGCAGCTTTGGACAGTATGGCTACACCTTC. It yields the protein CASSFGQYGYTF.

This clone has just a few counts. The CDR3 is CASSRRAAGGPRSYNEQFF. The CDR3 coding sequence is TGCGCCAGCAGCCGACGGGCTGCGGGAGGGCCCAGGTCCTACAATGAGCAGTTCTTC. The gene calls are TRBV5-1 and TRBJ2-1, with 9 bases fitting TRBD2. Per the germline V gene, CDR1 is SGHRS and CDR2 is YFSETQ. The CDR3 totals 19 residues. The J segment lost 1 base and the V segment lost 4 bases, leaving 15 bases of the junction unmatched.

The chain has TRBV15 and TRBJ2-7, with 8 bases aligning to TRBD1. J lost 5 bases, V lost 1 base, and 7 bases had no gene match. Germline V gene sequence: CDR1 LNHNV, CDR2 YYDKDF (reference sequence). The CDR3 spans 15 residues. The DNA for the CDR3 is TGTGCCACCAGCAGAGGCCAGGGGGCTCTCGACGAGCAGTACTTC. Amino acid sequence: CATSRGQGALDEQYF.

This clone was seen once. The chain is built from TRBV10-3 and TRBJ1-5, with 7 bases that match TRBD1. V lost 4 bases to trimming and J lost 4 bases; unmatched junction nucleotides: 4. In germline, CDR1 is ENHRY, CDR2 SYGVKD. The CDR3 is made up of 14 amino acids. The CDR3 bases are TGTGCCATCAGTGCGGCAGGGGGGAATCAGCCCCAGCATTTT. Translation: CAISAAGGNQPQHF.

The V gene is TRBV6-5, the J gene TRBJ2-7, with D maybe TRBD2 (6 bases). This CDR3 contains 15 residues. Germline V gene data show CDR1 as MNHEY and CDR2 as SVGAGI. The V gene lost 0 bases and the J gene lost 5 bases, with 14 bases spanning the gap. The CDR3 sequence is CASSYSRRGRHEQYF. The CDR3 nucleotides read TGTGCCAGCAGTTACTCGAGGCGGGGAAGACACGAGCAGTACTTC.

J is TRBJ1-3 and V is TRBV5-6; 8 nucleotides match TRBD1. Per the germline V gene, CDR1 is SGHDT and CDR2 is YYEEEE. This CDR3 has 17 residues. J lost 2 bases, V lost 0 bases, and 7 bases had no gene match. The CDR3 here is CASSLAWDRRAGNTIYF. The CDR3 coding sequence is TGTGCCAGCAGCTTGGCGTGGGACAGGAGAGCTGGAAACACCATATATTTT.

The chain couples TRBV11-2 to TRBJ2-7, with 11 bases identical to TRBD2. This CDR3 has 17 residues. Germline V gives CDR1 SGHAT, CDR2 FQNNGV. V shed 1 base and J 2 bases; nucleotides not matched to a gene: 7. CDR3 sequence (DNA): TGTGCCAGCAGCTTAGTTATCTTTAGCGGGAGGGCCTACGAGCAGTACTTC. This codes for CASSLVIFSGRAYEQYF.

This clone has just one count. The V and J genes are TRBV7-9 and TRBJ2-7, with D possibly matching TRBD2 (6 bases). The CDR3 covers 13 residues. Germline V gives CDR1 SEHNR, CDR2 FQNEAQ (reference sequence). The V end was cut by 8 bases, the J end by 5 bases, with 16 bases between. This chain's CDR3 is CASSFGGFDEQYF. DNA for the CDR3: TGTGCCAGCTCTTTCGGGGGATTCGACGAGCAGTACTTC.

This chain connects TRBV30 to TRBJ2-3; weak D call: TRBD2 (5 bases). V was cut by 2 bases and J by 5 bases, with 11 bases left in between. CDR1 is GTSNPN, CDR2 SVGIG, per germline (reference sequence). This CDR3 comprises 13 residues. The CDR3 protein is CAWSLGSEDTQYF. CDR3 DNA: TGTGCCTGGAGTTTGGGGAGTGAAGATACGCAGTATTTT.

The V call is TRBV18, the J call TRBJ2-7; D not certain. V dropped 3 bases and J dropped 3 bases, with 12 bases sitting between them. Germline CDR1 reads KGHSH; CDR2 reads LQKENI. The CDR3 is 14 amino acids. The CDR3 sequence is CASSPLPNLYEQYF. CDR3 sequence (DNA): TGTGCCAGCTCACCGCTGCCTAATCTCTACGAGCAGTACTTC. The full variable domain, rest sourced from reference TRBV18 and TRBJ2-7, is NAGVMQNPRHLVRRRGQEARLRCSPMKGHSHVYWYRQLPEEGLKFMVYLQKENIIDESGMPKERFSAEFPKEGPSILRIQQVVRGDSAAYFCASSPLPNLYEQYFGPGTRLTVT.

This chain uses TRBV19 with TRBJ2-1; D might be TRBD1 (7 bases). Germline assignment: CDR1 LNHDA and CDR2 SQIVND (reference sequence). Deletions cut 5 bases from V and 6 bases from J, with 17 bases between. The CDR3 contains 15 residues. Written as DNA, the CDR3 is TGTGCCAGTAGTCCTCAGGAGGGGGCGGGCAATGAGCAGTTCTTC. This translates into CASSPQEGAGNEQFF.

The chain combines TRBV15 with TRBJ2-1; D is possibly TRBD2 (5 bases). The CDR3 is 15 amino acids. Per germline, CDR1 LNHNV and CDR2 YYDKDF (reference sequence). The V end was cut by 0 bases, the J end by 8 bases, with 14 bases between. The CDR3 reads CATSRDLAGVDEQFF. The CDR3, as DNA: TGTGCCACCAGCAGAGATTTAGCCGGGGTCGATGAGCAGTTCTTC.

The V gene is TRBV28, the J gene TRBJ2-7, with TRBD1 matching 11 bases. The CDR3 has 17 amino acids. CDR1 is MDHEN and CDR2 is SYDVKM in the germline V gene. With V trimmed by 3 bases and J by 6 bases, 13 bases remained unmatched. DNA of the CDR3: TGTGCCAGCAGTTTTGTCGCCGGGACAGGGGGGTTGAGCGAGCAGTACTTC. Protein product: CASSFVAGTGGLSEQYF.

V gene TRBV5-1 combines with J gene TRBJ1-1; D is possibly TRBD1 (5 bases). V was cut by 0 bases and J by 11 bases, with 14 bases left in between. Germline V gene data show CDR1 as SGHRS and CDR2 as YFSETQ. This CDR3 is 13 amino acids long. The CDR3 reads CASSLAPGNNAFF. CDR3 DNA sequence: TGCGCCAGCAGCTTGGCCCCAGGGAATAATGCTTTCTTT. Complete variable domain (other parts from reference TRBV5-1 and TRBJ1-1): KAGVTQTPRYLIKTRGQQVTLSCSPISGHRSVSWYQQTPGQGLQFLFEYFSETQRNKGNFPGRFSGRQFSNSRSEMNVSTLELGDSALYLCASSLAPGNNAFFGQGTRLTVV.

In nucleotides, the CDR3 is TGTGCCAGCAACCCACAGGGGGCGGGTGAGACCCAGTACTTC. Translating it yields CASNPQGAGETQYF. This chain connects TRBV6-1 to TRBJ2-5; 9 positions agree with TRBD1. The trim removed 7 bases at V and 5 bases at J, leaving 8 bases unmatched. Germline loops: CDR1 MNHNS, CDR2 SASEGT. This CDR3 comprises 14 residues.

The V gene is TRBV15, the J gene TRBJ1-3; TRBD1 is a possible D gene (5 bases). V shed 0 bases and J shed 0 bases, with 15 bases lying between them. The CDR3 covers 18 residues. Germline CDR1 reads LNHNV; CDR2 reads YYDKDF (reference sequence). The CDR3, as DNA: TGTGCCACCAGCAGAGATAGGGCAGGGTCTTACTCTGGAAACACCATATATTTT. Encoded protein: CATSRDRAGSYSGNTIYF.

The chain is built from TRBV2 and TRBJ1-1; 7 bases are shared with TRBD1. The J segment lost 14 bases and the V segment lost 1 base, leaving 10 bases of the junction unmatched. The CDR3 runs to 13 residues. Germline assignment: CDR1 SNHLY and CDR2 FYNNEI. The CDR3 protein is CASSEERTGKSFF. CDR3 nucleotide sequence: TGTGCCAGCAGTGAAGAACGGACAGGAAAGTCGTTCTTT.

The chain employs TRBV5-1 and TRBJ2-7, with 15 bases fitting TRBD2. There are 18 residues in the CDR3. Per the germline V gene, CDR1 is SGHRS and CDR2 is YFSETQ. The V and J ends lost 4 bases and 6 bases, in that order; junction bases with no gene match: 14. The CDR3 nucleotides read TGCGCCAGCAGCCCGTACAGGACTAGCGGGGGGGTCCCCTCCGAGCAGTACTTC. Residues: CASSPYRTSGGVPSEQYF.

The rearrangement links TRBV7-6 to TRBJ1-5, with D maybe TRBD1 (5 bases). The CDR3 is 14 amino acids. With 2 bases removed from V and 0 bases from J, the gap between germline ends came to 5 bases. Germline loops: CDR1 SGHVS, CDR2 FNYEAQ. The CDR3 sequence: CASSLTGSNQPQHF. The CDR3 coding sequence is TGTGCCAGCAGCTTAACAGGTAGCAATCAGCCCCAGCATTTT.

The chain couples TRBV7-9 to TRBJ2-3; D unresolved. The V gene's germline CDR1 is SEHNR and CDR2 FQNEAQ (reference sequence). The CDR3 totals 16 residues. Trimming took 5 bases from V and 2 from J, leaving 17 bases between them. CDR3 amino acids: CASSLRLTAHTDTQYF. In DNA form, the CDR3 reads TGTGCCAGCAGCCTAAGACTGACCGCCCACACAGATACGCAGTATTTT.

In DNA, the CDR3 is TGTGCCTGGAGTCCAGGGACAGGTCAAGAGACCCAGTACTTC. This translates into CAWSPGTGQETQYF. The rearrangement links TRBV30 to TRBJ2-5; 8 nucleotides line up with TRBD1. V was pared by 2 bases and J by 2 bases, with 4 bases of the junction left unmatched. The length of the CDR3 is 14 residues. Per the germline V gene, CDR1 is GTSNPN and CDR2 is SVGIG (reference sequence).